Below are 32 T cell receptor beta chains sequenced from a single sample in a study of cytomegalovirus exposure and HLA in healthy donors. It was with 60 Vbeta and 13 Jbeta primers that the PCR ran. The assay was immunoSEQ multiplex PCR, and TCRdb's table has in-frame clones only and misses some. This table has under 150,000 clones, roughly 82% appearing once. The sequencing sample was made of PBMCs. The origin of the receptors is a boy aged 5 to 17 in good health and CMV-seronegative.

The chain recombines TRBV6-1 with TRBJ2-7; 9 bases align to TRBD1. Germline CDR1 is MNHNS and CDR2 is SASEGT. V was pared by 4 bases and J by 5 bases, with 3 bases of the junction left unmatched. This CDR3 contains 13 residues. The DNA of the CDR3 is TGTGCCAGCAGTGTTACAGGGGGCCACGAGCAGTACTTC. Its translation is CASSVTGGHEQYF.

The CDR3 sequence: CASSVSGTGGLEQYF. The CDR3 DNA reads TGTGCCAGCAGCGTAAGTGGGACAGGGGGCTTAGAGCAGTACTTC. The chain uses TRBV9 and TRBJ2-7; 12 bases fit TRBD1. CDR3 length equals 15 residues. Germline lookup yields CDR1 SGDLS and CDR2 YYNGEE. With V trimmed by 1 base and J by 7 bases, 6 bases remained unmatched.

In regard to this clone: The junction differs from germline at one of its ends, possibly a read error. This CDR3 is also generated by other DNA sequences in the sample. The chain has TRBV5-4 and TRBJ2-7, with TRBD1 matching 10 bases. Germline CDR1 is SGHNT and CDR2 is YYREEE (reference sequence). CDR3 length: 15 amino acids. This chain's CDR3 is CASSFWDRGLREQYF. CDR3 nucleotides: TGTGCCAGCAGCTTCTGGGACAGGGGTTTGAGAGAGCAGTACTTT.

J is TRBJ1-5 and V is TRBV27; D is unclear. CDR3 length: 14 residues. Deletions cut 3 bases from V and 2 bases from J, with 8 bases between. Per germline, CDR1 MNHEY and CDR2 SMNVEV (reference sequence). The CDR3 loop is CASSLGRGNQPQHF. As DNA, the CDR3 is TGTGCCAGCAGTTTGGGCAGAGGCAATCAGCCCCAGCATTTT.

The J gene is TRBJ2-5, the V gene TRBV27; 10 nucleotides agree with TRBD1. The J call may be faulty, since TRBJ2-7 better matches the DNA end. The CDR3 extends over 16 amino acids. CDR1 and CDR2 from the germline V gene are MNHEY and SMNVEV (reference sequence). The chain's CDR3 is CASSPLGTGVSYEQYF. The CDR3 coding sequence is TGTGCCAGCAGCCCCCTGGGGACAGGGGTCTCCTACGAGCAGTACTTC.

The chain uses TRBV29-1 and TRBJ1-2; tentative D call: TRBD1 (5 bases). Germline V gives CDR1 SQVTM, CDR2 ANQGSEA. The CDR3 runs to 13 residues. Between the trimmed V and J ends, which lost 4 bases and 2 bases, there was a span of 11 bases. CDR3 nucleotide sequence: TGCAGCGTTGTGTTTCAGGGAAACTATGGCTACACCTTC. Its translation is CSVVFQGNYGYTF.

The chain has TRBV6-4 and TRBJ1-1, with D possibly being TRBD1 (5 bases). V was clipped by 3 bases and J by 5 bases, with 10 bases between them. This CDR3 region has 13 residues. Per germline, CDR1 MRHNA and CDR2 SNTAGT. CDR3 protein: CASSEGDWTEAFF. The CDR3 region has the DNA TGTGCCAGCAGTGAAGGGGATTGGACTGAAGCTTTCTTT.

The chain recombines TRBV4-1 with TRBJ2-2; TRBD2 matches at 14 bases. The V gene's germline CDR1 is MGHRA and CDR2 YSYEKL. After removal of 2 bases from V and 4 bases from J, the junction contained 6 bases not matched to a gene. This CDR3 contains 18 residues. The CDR3 coding sequence is TGCGCCAGCAGCCAACCCGGACTAGCGGGAGGAGTCACCGGGGAGCTGTTTTTT. Its protein is CASSQPGLAGGVTGELFF.

This rearrangement joins TRBV2 to TRBJ1-5; D unresolved. Germline-derived CDR1 and CDR2 are SNHLY and FYNNEI. The germline V and J ends were trimmed by 3 bases and 4 bases, with 10 bases remaining between them. The CDR3 contains 14 residues. In DNA form, the CDR3 reads TGTGCCAGCAGTGACCTCCTAGGTAATCAGCCCCAGCATTTT. Translated: CASSDLLGNQPQHF.

This rearrangement joins TRBV2 to TRBJ2-3; 10 bases map to TRBD1. The V and J ends lost 4 bases and 4 bases, in that order; junction bases with no gene match: 5. In germline, CDR1 is SNHLY, CDR2 FYNNEI. The CDR3 length is 15 residues. CDR3 bases: TGTGCCAGCAGTGTAGGACAGGGGGGACCAGATACGCAGTATTTT. Translated: CASSVGQGGPDTQYF.

CDR3 sequence: CASSSIRDRGRYEQYF. The CDR3 DNA reads TGTGCCAGCAGTTCCATCCGGGACAGGGGGCGTTACGAGCAGTACTTC. This rearrangement joins TRBV27 to TRBJ2-7, with 12 bases that match TRBD1. In germline, CDR1 is MNHEY, CDR2 SMNVEV (reference sequence). The junction had 8 bases not matched to a gene; V was cut back by 4 bases and J by 4 bases. The CDR3 extends over 16 amino acids.

The chain combines TRBV1 with TRBJ2-3; the D call TRBD2 from the table was never checked on the DNA. TRBV1 is described as a pseudogene. The CDR3 runs to 17 residues. The CDR3 reads CTSSQDPAGVWTDTQYF. In DNA, the CDR3 is TGCACCAGCAGCCAAGACCCCGCGGGAGTATGGACAGATACGCAGTATTTT.

CDR3 DNA sequence: TGTGCCAGCAGCTCAGGACTAGAGCCCTACGAGCAGTACTTC. Translated: CASSSGLEPYEQYF. The chain carries TRBV14 and TRBJ2-5; TRBD2 aligns across 7 bases. The J call may be faulty, since TRBJ2-7 better matches the DNA end. Germline assignment: CDR1 SGHDN and CDR2 FVKESK. This CDR3 spans 14 amino acids.

Regarding this clone: This CDR3 is also generated by other DNA sequences in the sample. The V and J genes are TRBV29-1 and TRBJ2-3; D is undetermined. The V gene lost 7 bases and the J gene lost 1 base, with 6 bases spanning the gap. This CDR3 has 11 residues. CDR1 is SQVTM and CDR2 is ANQGSEA in the germline V gene. The CDR3 coding sequence is TGCAGCGCCCTCCGCACAGATACGCAGTATTTT. It codes for CSALRTDTQYF.

This rearrangement joins TRBV5-6 to TRBJ2-3, with a weak D call TRBD2 (5 bases). The CDR3 extends over 18 amino acids. The germline gives CDR1 SGHDT, CDR2 YYEEEE. V was trimmed by 0 bases and J by 0 bases, leaving 17 bases between them. CDR3 residues: CASSLAGVSRSSTDTQYF. In nucleotides, the CDR3 is TGTGCCAGCAGCTTGGCCGGGGTCAGTAGGAGTAGCACAGATACGCAGTATTTT.

This CDR3 reads CASSLGHSSYNEQFF. For the CDR3, the DNA is TGCGCCAGCAGCTTAGGACATAGCTCCTACAATGAGCAGTTCTTC. This sequence joins TRBV5-1 and TRBJ2-1, with a weak D call TRBD1 (5 bases). The CDR3 runs 15 residues. Germline V gene lookup returns CDR1 SGHRS and CDR2 YFSETQ. V lost 2 bases and J lost 0, with 9 bases in between.

This rearrangement joins TRBV6-5 to TRBJ2-7; a possible D gene is TRBD2 (6 bases). Germline V lookup: CDR1 MNHEY, CDR2 SVGAGI. V was trimmed by 7 bases and J by 0 bases, leaving 13 bases between them. The CDR3 sequence is 14 residues long. The CDR3 here is CASKGNGGSYEQYF. In DNA, the CDR3 is TGTGCCAGCAAAGGTAACGGGGGCTCCTACGAGCAGTACTTC.

The chain has TRBV27 and TRBJ2-7; TRBD2 aligns across 8 bases. Germline CDR1 MNHEY, CDR2 SMNVEV (reference sequence). The CDR3 has 13 residues. V lost 5 bases and J lost 7; bases outside the gene matches: 7. CDR3 nucleotide sequence: TGTGCCAGCAGTCACCGGGGACTAGAGGAGCAGTACTTC. Its protein product is CASSHRGLEEQYF.

The chain uses TRBV5-4 and TRBJ1-1; D is perhaps TRBD1 (6 bases). Germline loops: CDR1 SGHNT, CDR2 YYREEE (reference sequence). Trimming cost V 3 bases and J 3 bases, with 12 bases left between them. This CDR3 spans 14 amino acids. CDR3 in DNA: TGTGCCAGCAGCTCGACAGGCTACGACACTGAAGCTTTCTTT. Its translation is CASSSTGYDTEAFF.

The rearrangement links TRBV6-1 to TRBJ2-5, with 10 bases matching TRBD2. This CDR3 spans 16 amino acids. Germline lookup yields CDR1 MNHNS and CDR2 SASEGT. The V gene end was trimmed by 2 bases and the J gene end by 1 base; junction bases not matched to a gene: 4. The CDR3 DNA is TGTGCCAGCAGTGAATTTCTAGCGGGAGCCCAAGAGACCCAGTACTTC. Its protein is CASSEFLAGAQETQYF.

The chain has TRBV2 and TRBJ2-1; 12 nucleotides agree with TRBD2. V trimming: 7 bases; J trimming: 8 bases; junction bases outside the gene matches: 6. CDR1 and CDR2 from the germline V gene are SNHLY and FYNNEI. CDR3 length: 14 amino acids. The CDR3 protein is CASKGTSGRYEQFF. The CDR3 DNA follows: TGTGCCAGCAAGGGTACTAGCGGGAGGTATGAGCAGTTCTTC.

CDR3 sequence reads: CAISPAGGPWDEQFF. The CDR3 nucleotides are TGTGCCATCAGTCCAGCGGGAGGGCCTTGGGATGAGCAGTTCTTC. The J gene is TRBJ2-1, the V gene TRBV10-3; TRBD2 agrees at 10 bases. Germline V gene lookup returns CDR1 ENHRY and CDR2 SYGVKD. After removal of 5 bases from V and 8 bases from J, the junction contained 9 bases not matched to a gene. This CDR3 region has 15 residues.

The V gene is TRBV27, the J gene TRBJ2-3, with TRBD2 as a possible D gene (5 bases). The length of the CDR3 is 12 residues. Germline V lookup: CDR1 MNHEY, CDR2 SMNVEV (reference sequence). Trimming pared 7 bases from V and 8 bases from J, leaving 13 bases between. In DNA form, the CDR3 reads TGTGCCAGCACCCCTGGAGGAGGTACGCAGTATTTT. Its translation is CASTPGGGTQYF.

CDR3 sequence: CASSPGSGELFF. Written as DNA, the CDR3 is TGCGCCAGCAGCCCGGGGTCCGGGGAGCTGTTTTTT. The chain joins TRBV4-1 to TRBJ2-2; perhaps TRBD2 as D (5 bases). CDR3 length: 12 residues. V dropped 4 bases and J dropped 6 bases, with 6 bases sitting between them. Per the germline V gene, CDR1 is MGHRA and CDR2 is YSYEKL.

J is TRBJ2-5 and V is TRBV27; 10 bases are a match to TRBD1. This CDR3 contains 16 residues. V shed 5 bases and J 5 bases; nucleotides not matched to a gene: 11. CDR1 is MNHEY, CDR2 SMNVEV, per germline (reference sequence). The CDR3 protein is CASSPYTPGQGETQYF. The CDR3 region has the DNA TGTGCCAGCAGTCCCTATACCCCGGGACAGGGGGAGACCCAGTACTTC.

The genes are TRBV4-1 and TRBJ2-3, with a tentative D call TRBD1 (8 bases). Germline CDR1 is MGHRA and CDR2 is YSYEKL. V lost 1 base and J 4 bases, leaving 15 bases between the germline ends. CDR3 size: 16 residues. The CDR3 DNA is TGCGCCAGCAGCCAAGGGACAGGGAGGGGATCAGATACGCAGTATTTT. Translated: CASSQGTGRGSDTQYF.

This clone was seen only a few times. V usage is TRBV27 and J usage is TRBJ2-4; 8 nucleotides align to TRBD1. V was pared by 6 bases and J by 0 bases, with 1 base of the junction left unmatched. This CDR3 contains 14 residues. Germline-derived CDR1 and CDR2 are MNHEY and SMNVEV (reference sequence). CDR3 protein: CASRTGVAKNIQYF. The CDR3 DNA is TGTGCCAGCAGGACAGGGGTAGCCAAAAACATTCAGTACTTC.

The chain links TRBV7-2 to TRBJ2-2; 10 bases map to TRBD2. CDR1 is SGHTA, CDR2 FQGNSA, per germline. V gave up 0 bases and J gave up 3 bases; unmatched junction bases: 1. The CDR3 sequence is 16 residues long. CDR3 sequence (DNA): TGTGCCAGCAGCTTAGCTAGCGGGAGGTACACCGGGGAGCTGTTTTTT. Translation: CASSLASGRYTGELFF.

The rearrangement links TRBV27 to TRBJ1-4, with a weak D call TRBD1 (5 bases). Between the trimmed V and J ends, which lost 5 bases and 3 bases, there was a span of 10 bases. Germline V gene lookup returns CDR1 MNHEY and CDR2 SMNVEV (reference sequence). CDR3 size: 14 residues. The CDR3 sequence is CASSPRGANEKLFF. Here the CDR3 DNA reads TGTGCCAGCAGTCCCCGGGGGGCTAATGAAAAACTGTTTTTT.

The chain joins TRBV5-4 to TRBJ2-3, with a possible D match to TRBD2 (6 bases). The CDR3 length is 17 residues. Trimming cost V 3 bases and J 1 base, with 18 bases left between them. Germline V gene data show CDR1 as SGHNT and CDR2 as YYREEE (reference sequence). The CDR3 sequence: CASSSLDTPGGTDTQYF. As DNA, the CDR3 is TGTGCCAGCAGCTCCCTCGACACCCCGGGAGGCACAGATACGCAGTATTTT.

The chain is built from TRBV5-5 and TRBJ1-2; D is ambiguous. CDR3 length: 13 amino acids. The V end was cut by 9 bases, the J end by 7 bases, with 19 bases between. The germline CDR1 and CDR2 sequences are SGHKS and YYEKEE (reference sequence). The CDR3 nucleotides are TGTGCCACCGCCTACGATATCTCTCTTGGCTACACCTTC. Translated: CATAYDISLGYTF.

V is TRBV7-2 and J is TRBJ2-7, with 7 bases lining up with TRBD2. CDR1 is SGHTA, CDR2 FQGNSA, per germline. V lost 2 bases to trimming and J lost 3 bases; unmatched junction nucleotides: 10. This CDR3 has 16 amino acids. The DNA for the CDR3 is TGTGCCAGCAGCTTAAACTTAGCGGGCAACTTCTACGAGCAGTACTTC. Residues: CASSLNLAGNFYEQYF.